The table lists the clone carrying this T cell receptor beta chain with a count of one. Its antigen is as yet unknown. The sample originates from a study of OX40 agonist ivuxolimab in advanced cancers. Background on the study: Patients received the agonistic anti-OX40 (CD134) antibody ivuxolimab.

Some clones are missing from TCRdb's copy, which holds only in-frame ones; the method was immunoSEQ multiplex PCR. The sample holds roughly 70,000 clones, approximately 83% seen once. Study results and limitations: Normalized T-cell clonal expansion was also low in a subset of nonresponders. At 0.1 to 3.0 mg/kg and by week 6, CD4+ and CD8+ T cells in the blood had expanded clonally.

The specimen was CD4+ or CD8+ T cells sorted from blood, collected in a trial of the OX40 agonist ivuxolimab. This sequence originates from an adult with an advanced solid tumor such as melanoma, head and neck, liver or kidney cancer.

CDR3 coding DNA: TGTGCCAGCAGCTTGCAAGGGGCGGGGACTCCCTCTACAGATACGCAGTATTTT. Encoded protein: CASSLQGAGTPSTDTQYF. The rearrangement joins TRBV7-6 to TRBJ2-3; perhaps TRBD2 as D (6 bases). Germline loops: CDR1 SGHVS, CDR2 FNYEAQ. Trimming left V 3 bases short and J 3 bases short, with 22 bases between. The CDR3 spans 18 residues.